One sample yielded the 23 T cell receptor beta chains listed below, sequenced in a study of cytomegalovirus exposure and HLA in healthy donors. 60 Vbeta and 13 Jbeta primers were used in PCR. Assay: immunoSEQ multiplex PCR; the TCRdb copy retains only in-frame clones and omits some. Among about 160,000 clones listed, approximately 80% were seen once. The material sequenced was PBMCs. Every receptor here comes from a male donor in good health and CMV-seronegative.

J is TRBJ2-2 and V is TRBV30; D not certain. V was clipped by 4 bases and J by 7 bases, with 7 bases between them. In germline, CDR1 is GTSNPN, CDR2 SVGIG (reference sequence). The CDR3 runs to 11 residues. CDR3 sequence (DNA): TGTGCCTGGAAACTTCACGGGGAGCTGTTTTTT. This codes for CAWKLHGELFF.

V and J are TRBV7-6 and TRBJ2-5; 14 bases align to TRBD2. The CDR3 has 16 residues. J was trimmed by 5 bases and V by 5 bases; bases with no gene match: 7. CDR1 and CDR2 (germline): SGHVS, FNYEAQ. The chain's CDR3 is CASSPGLAGERETQYF. CDR3 DNA sequence: TGTGCCAGCAGCCCGGGACTAGCGGGAGAGAGGGAGACCCAGTACTTC.

The genes are TRBV28 and TRBJ2-7; 12 bases line up with TRBD2. The germline V gene has CDR1 MDHEN and CDR2 SYDVKM. V dropped 6 bases and J dropped 2; count of bases not matched to a gene: 2. The CDR3 consists of 14 residues. CDR3 protein: CASSLAGGAYEQYF. Written as DNA, the CDR3 is TGTGCCAGCAGCCTAGCGGGAGGGGCCTACGAGCAGTACTTC.

This chain joins TRBV2 and TRBJ2-1, with 7 bases that match TRBD2. V was clipped by 1 base and J by 4 bases; unmatched bases: 13. The CDR3 covers 18 residues. The germline V gene has CDR1 SNHLY and CDR2 FYNNEI. DNA for the CDR3: TGTGCCAGCAGTGAAGGGATAGGAGGCGGGAGACAGTACAATGAGCAGTTCTTC. The encoded protein is CASSEGIGGGRQYNEQFF. The complete variable domain, with remaining parts taken from reference TRBV2 and TRBJ2-1, reads EPEVTQTPSHQVTQMGQEVILRCVPISNHLYFYWYRQILGQKVEFLVSFYNNEISEKSEIFDDQFSVERPDGSNFTLKIRSTKLEDSAMYFCASSEGIGGGRQYNEQFFGPGTRLTVL.

This chain uses TRBV30 with TRBJ1-1, with D perhaps TRBD1 (6 bases). Trimming removed 0 bases at V and 0 bases at J, with 8 bases between. The CDR3 runs to 14 residues. Germline CDR1 GTSNPN, CDR2 SVGIG (reference sequence). CDR3 sequence: CAWSVQGMNTEAFF. CDR3 in DNA: TGTGCCTGGAGTGTACAGGGTATGAACACTGAAGCTTTCTTT.

This clone was observed once. One end of the junction is discordant with germline, which a read error may explain. The V and J genes are TRBV12-5 and TRBJ2-7; a possible D gene is TRBD2 (5 bases). There are 14 residues in the CDR3. Per the germline V gene, CDR1 is LGHNT and CDR2 is FRNRAP. CDR3 nucleotide sequence: TGTGCCAGTGGTTTTTCCGGGGTGACCTACGAGCAGTACTTC. It encodes CASGFSGVTYEQYF.

V usage is TRBV27 and J usage is TRBJ2-1; a possible D gene is TRBD2 (6 bases). The CDR3 length is 15 residues. The germline V gene has CDR1 MNHEY and CDR2 SMNVEV (reference sequence). The V and J ends lost 3 bases and 7 bases respectively, with 16 bases between them. In DNA, the CDR3 is TGTGCCAGCAGTTTCATGGGGGGTGTATTGAATGAGCAGTTCTTC. It codes for CASSFMGGVLNEQFF.

The chain couples TRBV18 to TRBJ2-3; D remains ambiguous. The CDR3 is made up of 12 amino acids. Trimming left V 2 bases short and J 4 bases short, with 4 bases between. Germline V gives CDR1 KGHSH, CDR2 LQKENI. The CDR3 loop is CASSPIADTQYF. The CDR3 coding sequence is TGTGCCAGCTCACCAATAGCAGATACGCAGTATTTT. Combining the CDR3 with reference TRBV18 and TRBJ2-3 gives the whole variable domain NAGVMQNPRHLVRRRGQEARLRCSPMKGHSHVYWYRQLPEEGLKFMVYLQKENIIDESGMPKERFSAEFPKEGPSILRIQQVVRGDSAAYFCASSPIADTQYFGPGTRLTVL.

The J gene is TRBJ2-5, the V gene TRBV5-1; TRBD2 matches 9 bases. CDR3 size: 15 residues. Germline assignment: CDR1 SGHRS and CDR2 YFSETQ. With 0 bases clipped from V and 1 base from J, the junction kept 1 base outside the gene matches. The CDR3 DNA reads as TGCGCCAGCAGCTTGGTGCGGGGGGGCCAAGAGACCCAGTACTTC. This gives the protein CASSLVRGGQETQYF.

This clone showed up just a few times. V usage is TRBV4-2 and J usage is TRBJ2-5; the match to TRBD2 covers 7 bases. Germline loops: CDR1 LGHNA, CDR2 YNFKEQ. This CDR3 comprises 16 residues. The junction had 9 bases not matched to a gene; V was cut back by 0 bases and J by 5 bases. CDR3 sequence (DNA): TGTGCCAGCAGCCAAGATAGAACGGCGGGAGTTGAGACCCAGTACTTC. Protein product: CASSQDRTAGVETQYF.

CDR3 in amino acids: CASTWPGSYEQYF. The CDR3 bases are TGCGCCAGCACCTGGCCAGGCTCCTACGAGCAGTACTTC. The chain uses TRBV10-1 and TRBJ2-7; the D is unclear. Looked up from germline, CDR1 is WNHNN and CDR2 is SYGVQD (reference sequence). This CDR3 has 13 amino acids. Trimming shortened V by 7 bases and J by 0 bases, and 10 bases separated the two germline ends.

This clone was counted once. The genes are TRBV2 and TRBJ2-5; D might be TRBD1 (7 bases). The CDR3 spans 17 residues. The V and J ends lost 2 bases and 3 bases respectively, with 19 bases between them. Germline CDR1 and CDR2: SNHLY and FYNNEI. As DNA, the CDR3 is TGTGCCAGCAGTGAATTAATAACAGGGGAGGCTAAAGAGACCCAGTACTTC. This encodes CASSELITGEAKETQYF.

The rearrangement links TRBV15 to TRBJ2-7, with TRBD1 identical over 7 bases. V lost 0 bases to trimming and J lost 2 bases; unmatched junction nucleotides: 4. The CDR3 extends over 15 amino acids. Germline CDR1 LNHNV, CDR2 YYDKDF (reference sequence). The CDR3, as DNA: TGTGCCACCAGCAGAGAAGAGGGGGCACCCTACGAGCAGTACTTC. It encodes CATSREEGAPYEQYF.

The chain links TRBV6-1 to TRBJ2-1; TRBD1 matches 7 bases. The germline gives CDR1 MNHNS, CDR2 SASEGT. CDR3 length: 15 residues. Losses at the gene ends were 7 bases for V and 3 bases for J; bases not matched to a gene: 9. Written as DNA, the CDR3 is TGTGCCAGCAACACCGGGACAGATGTCTACAATGAGCAGTTCTTC. Amino acid sequence: CASNTGTDVYNEQFF.

The V call is TRBV5-4, the J call TRBJ2-7, with 7 bases that match TRBD2. The CDR3 length is 15 residues. V lost 4 bases, J lost 7 bases, and 14 bases stayed unmatched. Germline V gene data show CDR1 as SGHNT and CDR2 as YYREEE (reference sequence). CDR3 sequence (DNA): TGTGCCAGCAGCGCCCTGACTAGCTCCCCTGGTGAGCAGTACTTC. As protein: CASSALTSSPGEQYF.

This chain joins TRBV29-1 and TRBJ2-3, with D maybe TRBD1 (6 bases). Trimming stripped 0 bases from V and 3 bases from J, with 13 bases between. The length of the CDR3 is 15 residues. In germline, CDR1 is SQVTM, CDR2 ANQGSEA. The CDR3: CSVEDLSQGTDTQYF. The CDR3 bases are TGCAGCGTTGAAGATCTTTCACAGGGTACAGATACGCAGTATTTT.

The chain links TRBV5-1 to TRBJ2-7, with 10 bases identical to TRBD1. V lost 9 bases, J lost 2 bases, and 11 bases stayed unmatched. The germline V gene encodes CDR1 SGHRS and CDR2 YFSETQ. The CDR3 covers 15 residues. The CDR3 sequence: CATSNPGQGTYEQYF. CDR3 DNA: TGCGCCACCTCGAATCCGGGACAGGGGACCTACGAGCAGTACTTC.

About this clone: A read error may produce the germline difference seen at one junction end. This sample also contains other DNA sequences that code for the same CDR3. This rearrangement joins TRBV6-6 to TRBJ1-1; D not certain. The CDR3 covers 14 residues. The V gene's germline CDR1 is MNHNY and CDR2 SVGAGI (reference sequence). The CDR3 DNA reads TGTGCCAGCGGCCCCCCGGGTTCGAACACTGAAGCCTTCTTT. Residues: CASGPPGSNTEAFF.

V and J are TRBV19 and TRBJ2-1; 7 nucleotides match TRBD2. This CDR3 has 15 residues. Germline lookup yields CDR1 LNHDA and CDR2 SQIVND (reference sequence). The V gene end was trimmed by 1 base and the J gene end by 10 bases; junction bases not matched to a gene: 10. CDR3 protein: CASSIVDAGDQEQFF. Here the CDR3 DNA reads TGTGCCAGTAGTATAGTGGATGCGGGAGATCAGGAGCAGTTCTTC.

V is TRBV9 and J is TRBJ1-4; D uncertain. Germline V gives CDR1 SGDLS, CDR2 YYNGEE. V was cut by 0 bases and J by 8 bases, with 17 bases left in between. This CDR3 is built from 16 residues. The CDR3 DNA follows: TGTGCCAGCAGCGTAGCTACGGGAAGCGGAGGAGAAAAACTGTTTTTT. Protein sequence: CASSVATGSGGEKLFF.

CDR3 loop: CASSVSTGGRYTDTQYF. As DNA, the CDR3 is TGTGCCAGCAGCGTTTCCACTGGCGGGAGGTACACAGATACGCAGTATTTT. This chain joins TRBV9 and TRBJ2-3, with TRBD2 identical over 8 bases. CDR3 size: 17 residues. The trim removed 2 bases at V and 2 bases at J, leaving 10 bases unmatched. Germline V gene lookup returns CDR1 SGDLS and CDR2 YYNGEE.

This chain joins TRBV5-1 and TRBJ2-7, with a weak D call TRBD2 (5 bases). This CDR3 region has 16 residues. With 3 bases removed from V and 2 bases from J, the gap between germline ends came to 18 bases. The germline gives CDR1 SGHRS, CDR2 YFSETQ. In DNA, the CDR3 is TGCGCCAGCAGCTCACGGGGAAGAGTCGGGGCCTACGAGCAGTACTTC. This encodes CASSSRGRVGAYEQYF.

V and J are TRBV7-6 and TRBJ2-7; TRBD1 matches 11 bases. This CDR3 has 16 residues. Germline CDR1 reads SGHVS; CDR2 reads FNYEAQ. The trim removed 5 bases at V and 4 bases at J, leaving 10 bases unmatched. DNA of the CDR3: TGTGCCAGCAGCCCACGGACAGGGGGCGCCGGGTACGAGCAGTACTTC. Translation: CASSPRTGGAGYEQYF.